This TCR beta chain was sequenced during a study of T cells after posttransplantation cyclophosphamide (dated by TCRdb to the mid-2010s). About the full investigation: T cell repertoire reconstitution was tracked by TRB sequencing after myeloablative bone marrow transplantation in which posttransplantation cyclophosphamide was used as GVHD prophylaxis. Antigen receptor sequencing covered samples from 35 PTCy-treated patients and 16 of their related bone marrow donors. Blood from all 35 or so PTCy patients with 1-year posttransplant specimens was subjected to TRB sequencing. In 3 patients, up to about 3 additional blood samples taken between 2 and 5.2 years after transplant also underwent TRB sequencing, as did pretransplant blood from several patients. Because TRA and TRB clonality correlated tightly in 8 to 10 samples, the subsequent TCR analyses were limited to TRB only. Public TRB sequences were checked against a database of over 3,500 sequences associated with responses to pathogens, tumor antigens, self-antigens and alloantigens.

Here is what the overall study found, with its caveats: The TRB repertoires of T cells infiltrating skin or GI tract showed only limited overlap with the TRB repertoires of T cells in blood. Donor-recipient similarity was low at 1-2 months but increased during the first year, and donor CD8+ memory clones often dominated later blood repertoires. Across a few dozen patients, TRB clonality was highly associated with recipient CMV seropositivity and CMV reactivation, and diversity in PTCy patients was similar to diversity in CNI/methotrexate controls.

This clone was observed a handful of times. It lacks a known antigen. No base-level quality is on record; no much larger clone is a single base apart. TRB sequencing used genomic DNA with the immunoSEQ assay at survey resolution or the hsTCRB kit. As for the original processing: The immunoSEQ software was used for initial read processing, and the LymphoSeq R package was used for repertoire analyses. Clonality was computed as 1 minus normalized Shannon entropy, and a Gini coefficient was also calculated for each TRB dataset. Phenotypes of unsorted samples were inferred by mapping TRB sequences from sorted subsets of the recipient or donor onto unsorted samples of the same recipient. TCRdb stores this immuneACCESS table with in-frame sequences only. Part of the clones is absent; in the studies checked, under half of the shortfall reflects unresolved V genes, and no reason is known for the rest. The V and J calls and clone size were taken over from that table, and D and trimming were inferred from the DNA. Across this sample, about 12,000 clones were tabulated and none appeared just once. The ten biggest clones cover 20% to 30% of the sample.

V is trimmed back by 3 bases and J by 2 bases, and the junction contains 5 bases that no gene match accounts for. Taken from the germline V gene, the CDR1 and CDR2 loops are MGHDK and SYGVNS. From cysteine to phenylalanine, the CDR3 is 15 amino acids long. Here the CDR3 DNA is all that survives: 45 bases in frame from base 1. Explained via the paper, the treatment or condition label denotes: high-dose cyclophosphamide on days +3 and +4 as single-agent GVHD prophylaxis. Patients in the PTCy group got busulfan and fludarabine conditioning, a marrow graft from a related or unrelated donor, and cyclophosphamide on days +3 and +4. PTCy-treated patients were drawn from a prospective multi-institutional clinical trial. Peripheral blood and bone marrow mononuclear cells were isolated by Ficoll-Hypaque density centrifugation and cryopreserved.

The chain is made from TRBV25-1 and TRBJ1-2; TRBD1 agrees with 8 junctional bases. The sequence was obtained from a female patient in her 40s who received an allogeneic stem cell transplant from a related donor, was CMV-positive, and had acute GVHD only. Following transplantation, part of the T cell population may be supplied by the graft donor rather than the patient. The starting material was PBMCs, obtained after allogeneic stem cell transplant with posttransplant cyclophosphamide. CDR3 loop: CASSDLTGENYGYTF. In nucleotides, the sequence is TGTGCCAGCAGTGATCTGACAGGGGAGAACTATGGCTACACCTTC.